There are many counts of the clone carrying this TCR beta chain. The antigen remains unidentified. These data belong to a study of spatial heterogeneity in lung cancer. At the level of the study: Detection of beta-chain sequences consistently exceeded that of alpha-chain sequences.

Study-wide results and caveats: Circulating ubiquitous expanded tumor TCRs were observed more frequently at resection than at follow-up.

Time point specified: sample taken at primary tumor resection. Whole RNA obtained from tumor, nontumor lung or frozen PBMC underwent sequencing without sorting. The donor group consisted of under 95 patients who had untreated, early-stage non-small cell lung cancer. CDR3 length: 16 residues. Germline V gives CDR1 SEHNR, CDR2 FQNEAQ (reference sequence). The V and J ends lost 5 bases and 2 bases, in that order; junction bases with no gene match: 10. Every TCR cDNA molecule bore its own unique molecular identifier. One entry per CDR3 protein results from TCRdb running MiXCR on the 5' RACE reads. Of about 11,000 distinct CDR3 sequences in the sample, about 8.6% are singletons; the top ten hold approximately 24%.

V usage is TRBV7-9 and J usage is TRBJ2-7, with 9 bases lining up with TRBD1. The sequences come from PBMCs, collected at surgery. The receptor comes from a male donor with early-stage non-small cell lung cancer. The CDR3 loop is CASSGQLGTGTYEQYF. CDR3 bases: TGTGCCAGCAGCGGACAGCTCGGGACAGGGACCTACGAGCAGTACTTC.